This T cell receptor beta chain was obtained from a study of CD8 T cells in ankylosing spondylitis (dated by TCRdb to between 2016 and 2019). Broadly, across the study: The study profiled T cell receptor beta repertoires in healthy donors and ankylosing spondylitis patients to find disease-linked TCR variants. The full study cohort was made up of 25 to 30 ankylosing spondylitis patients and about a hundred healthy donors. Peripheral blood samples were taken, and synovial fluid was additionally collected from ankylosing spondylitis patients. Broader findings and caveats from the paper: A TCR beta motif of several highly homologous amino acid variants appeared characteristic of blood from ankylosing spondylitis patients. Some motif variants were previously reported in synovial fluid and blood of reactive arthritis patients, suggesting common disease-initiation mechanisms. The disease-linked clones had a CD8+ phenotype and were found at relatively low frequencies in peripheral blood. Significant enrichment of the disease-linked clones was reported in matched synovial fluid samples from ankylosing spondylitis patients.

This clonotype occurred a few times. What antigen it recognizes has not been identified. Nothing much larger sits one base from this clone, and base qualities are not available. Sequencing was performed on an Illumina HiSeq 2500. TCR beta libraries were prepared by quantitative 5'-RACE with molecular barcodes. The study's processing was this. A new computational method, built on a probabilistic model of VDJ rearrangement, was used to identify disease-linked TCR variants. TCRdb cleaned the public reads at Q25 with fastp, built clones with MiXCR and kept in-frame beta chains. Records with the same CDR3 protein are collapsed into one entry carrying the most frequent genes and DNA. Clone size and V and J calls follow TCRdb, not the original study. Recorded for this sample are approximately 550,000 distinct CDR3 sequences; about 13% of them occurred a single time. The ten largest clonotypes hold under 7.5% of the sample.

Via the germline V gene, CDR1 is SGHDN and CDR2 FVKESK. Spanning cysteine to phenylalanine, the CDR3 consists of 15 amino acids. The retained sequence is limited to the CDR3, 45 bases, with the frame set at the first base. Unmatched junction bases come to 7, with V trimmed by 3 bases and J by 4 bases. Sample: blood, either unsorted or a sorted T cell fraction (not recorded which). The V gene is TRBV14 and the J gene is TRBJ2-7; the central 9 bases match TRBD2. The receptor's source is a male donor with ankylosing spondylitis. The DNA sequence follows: TGTGCCAGCAGCCAGGGTTCGCGGGAGGGGTACGAGCAGTACTTC. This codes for CASSQGSREGYEQYF.